This T cell receptor (beta chain) stems from a study of vaccination and CD4 T cells after COVID-19. Study as a whole: Each participant was administered two doses of a vaccine, which was either BNT162b2 or mRNA-1273. Collection of post-vaccine samples followed dose two by a median about 75 days, spanning a range of 14 to 241.

The CDR3 sequence is 15 residues long. The germline V gene encodes CDR1 ENHRY and CDR2 SYGVKD. Trimming at V came to 6 bases and at J to 4 bases, leaving 10 bases not matched to a gene. Oncomine TCR Beta short-read sequencing was applied to DNA from cultured CD4+ T cells. It was cultured CD4+ T cells from which genomic DNA was extracted. From the PCR reads, TCRdb called clonotypes with MiXCR, one entry per CDR3 protein. The data contain about 16,000 distinct CDR3 sequences, 44% of them singletons. Details on this clonotype: No antigen is known for it.

Treatment given: approximately nine-day PBMC culture with coronavirus spike peptide pools or control peptides (ViraFEST assay). Positive SARS-CoV-2 PCR tests in convalescent patients dated from March to December 2020, pre-Alpha, Beta and Delta. Sequences were obtained from CD4+ T cells from blood, cultured in vitro. The chain employs TRBV10-3 and TRBJ2-3, with 7 bases identical to TRBD1. The receptor was isolated from a human donor who had recovered from COVID-19. CDR3 sequence reads: CAISDNRGGSDTQYF. Here the CDR3 DNA reads TGTGCCATCAGCGATAACAGGGGCGGATCAGATACGCAGTATTTT.